This T cell receptor (beta chain) was obtained from a study of persistence of HIV-infected CD4 T cells. In the study overall: Donors had been on suppressive ART for a median of approximately eight years.

Broader study findings: TCR analyses could not target the rare provirus-carrying CMV-responding cells. CMV- and Gag-responding cells had lower TCRbeta richness than CD3/CD28-responding cells.

With regard to this clone: Antigen specificity is unknown.

Cells were stimulated with CMV-infected fibroblast lysates at 8 to 10 ug/mL. Responding CD4+ T cells were sorted by upregulation of both CD40 ligand and CD69. The immunoSEQ assay was version 4, run in survey mode. Template was genomic DNA at 7.5 to 10 ng/uL, with up to roughly 1 ug used per sample. Generated by immunoSEQ multiplex PCR, the TCRdb table keeps only in-frame clones and is missing some. The repertoire holds 15,000 to 20,000 clones, with around three quarters as singletons. The germline CDR1 and CDR2 sequences are SGHDN and FVKESK. CDR3 length: 14 residues. V was shortened by 4 bases and J by 0 bases, with 7 bases between the two germline ends.

The chain combines TRBV14 with TRBJ1-3; tentatively, D is TRBD1 (5 bases). The TCR sequence derives from an adult man with HIV who was CMV-seropositive. This material consisted of CD4+ T cells sorted from PBMCs after roughly 19-hour stimulation, taken from a patient who received antiretroviral therapy. The CDR3 protein is CASSLTVSGNTIYF. The CDR3 DNA sequence: TGTGCCAGCAGCCTGACAGTCTCTGGAAACACCATATATTTT.